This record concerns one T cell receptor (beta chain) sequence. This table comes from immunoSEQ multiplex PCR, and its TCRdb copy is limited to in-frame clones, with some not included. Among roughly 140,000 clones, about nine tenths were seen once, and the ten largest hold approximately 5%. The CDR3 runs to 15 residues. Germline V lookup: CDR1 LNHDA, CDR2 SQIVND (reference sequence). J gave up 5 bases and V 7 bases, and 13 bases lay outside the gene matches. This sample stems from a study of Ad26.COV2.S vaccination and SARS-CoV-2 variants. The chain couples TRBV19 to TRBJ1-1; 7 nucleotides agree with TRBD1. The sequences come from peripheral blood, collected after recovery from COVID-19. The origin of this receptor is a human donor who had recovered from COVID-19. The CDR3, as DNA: TGTGCCAGTAAAGAAAATTCCAGGGGGAGTACTGAAGCTTTCTTT. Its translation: CASKENSRGSTEAFF.